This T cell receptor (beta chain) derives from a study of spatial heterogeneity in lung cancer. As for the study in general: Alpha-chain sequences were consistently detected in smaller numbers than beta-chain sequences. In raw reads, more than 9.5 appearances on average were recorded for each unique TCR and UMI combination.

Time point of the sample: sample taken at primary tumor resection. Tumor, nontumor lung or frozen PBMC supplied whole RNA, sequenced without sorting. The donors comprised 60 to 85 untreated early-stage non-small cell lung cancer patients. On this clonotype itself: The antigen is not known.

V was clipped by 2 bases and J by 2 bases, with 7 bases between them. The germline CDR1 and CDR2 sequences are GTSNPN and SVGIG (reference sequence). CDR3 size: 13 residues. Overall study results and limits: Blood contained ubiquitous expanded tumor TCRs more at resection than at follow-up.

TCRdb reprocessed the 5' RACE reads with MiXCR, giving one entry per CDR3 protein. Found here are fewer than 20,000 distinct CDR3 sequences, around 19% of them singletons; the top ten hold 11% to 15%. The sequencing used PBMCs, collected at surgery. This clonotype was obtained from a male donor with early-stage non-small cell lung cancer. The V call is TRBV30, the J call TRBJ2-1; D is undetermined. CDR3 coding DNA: TGTGCCTGGAGTACGCTCACCTACAATGAGCAGTTCTTC. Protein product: CAWSTLTYNEQFF.